This is a list of T cell receptor beta chains from one sample in a study of CD8 T cells in ankylosing spondylitis. Using its own MiXCR run on the 5' RACE reads, TCRdb lists one record per CDR3 protein. Found here are 290,000 or so distinct CDR3 sequences, roughly 20% of them singletons; the top ten hold roughly 3.6%. Material: blood, either unsorted or a sorted T cell fraction (not recorded which). The receptor source for this set is a female donor with ankylosing spondylitis or in good health (not recorded which). The CDR3 runs from the conserved cysteine through the conserved F or W. A D gene is named only where the DNA matches it firmly. The size entry is marked missing in some rows and otherwise reads once, few, many or a size class.

CDR3aa: CSARLAGAITGELFF
CDR3nt: TGCAGTGCTAGACTAGCGGGAGCCATCACCGGGGAGCTGTTTTTT
j_gene: TRBJ2-2
v_gene: TRBV20-1
d_gene: TRBD2
abundance: few

CDR3aa: CSARTPNQPQHF
CDR3nt: TGCAGTGCTAGAACGCCGAATCAGCCCCAGCATTTT
j_gene: TRBJ1-5
v_gene: TRBV20-1
d_gene: .
abundance: many

CDR3aa: CASRVEQGASVRYEQYF
CDR3nt: TGTGCCAGCAGAGTAGAACAGGGGGCGTCCGTTAGGTACGAGCAGTACTTC
j_gene: TRBJ2-7
v_gene: TRBV6-1
d_gene: TRBD1
abundance: .

CDR3aa: CASSQTAGTGIGANVLTF
CDR3nt: TGTGCCAGCAGCCAAACGGCCGGGACAGGGATTGGGGCCAACGTCCTGACTTTC
j_gene: TRBJ2-6
v_gene: TRBV3-1
d_gene: TRBD1
abundance: .

CDR3aa: CSARSGRGPYEQYF
CDR3nt: TGCAGTGCTAGAAGCGGGAGGGGGCCGTACGAGCAGTACTTC
j_gene: TRBJ2-7
v_gene: TRBV20-1
d_gene: TRBD2
abundance: few

CDR3aa: CASSLVGPHEQFF
CDR3nt: TGTGCCAGCAGTTTGGTGGGCCCGCATGAGCAGTTCTTC
j_gene: TRBJ2-1
v_gene: TRBV6-6
d_gene: .
abundance: .

CDR3aa: CASRSGQGNQPQHF
CDR3nt: TGTGCCAGCAGATCGGGACAGGGAAATCAGCCCCAGCATTTT
j_gene: TRBJ1-5
v_gene: TRBV6-1
d_gene: TRBD1
abundance: .

CDR3aa: CAISENKGPSREQYF
CDR3nt: TGTGCCATCAGTGAAAACAAGGGGCCGAGCAGAGAGCAGTACTTC
j_gene: TRBJ2-7
v_gene: TRBV10-3
d_gene: .
abundance: few

CDR3aa: CASSNSGTGVGSPLHF
CDR3nt: TGTGCCAGTAGCAATTCCGGGACAGGTGTCGGATCACCCCTCCACTTT
j_gene: TRBJ1-6
v_gene: TRBV19
d_gene: TRBD1
abundance: .

CDR3aa: CASAKLAGGNNEQFF
CDR3nt: TGTGCCAGCGCCAAACTAGCGGGAGGAAACAATGAGCAGTTCTTC
j_gene: TRBJ2-1
v_gene: TRBV5-6
d_gene: TRBD2
abundance: few

CDR3aa: CATSISKGGAQETQYF
CDR3nt: TGTGCCACCAGCATCTCGAAGGGCGGGGCTCAAGAGACCCAGTACTTC
j_gene: TRBJ2-5
v_gene: TRBV15
d_gene: .
abundance: few

CDR3aa: CAISATNEQFF
CDR3nt: TGTGCCATCAGTGCGACCAATGAGCAGTTCTTC
j_gene: TRBJ2-1
v_gene: TRBV10-3
d_gene: .
abundance: .

CDR3aa: CASSFLHSSDTQYF
CDR3nt: TGTGCCAGCAGCTTTTTGCACTCCTCAGATACGCAGTATTTT
j_gene: TRBJ2-3
v_gene: TRBV11-2
d_gene: .
abundance: few

CDR3aa: CSAQGESNTEAFF
CDR3nt: TGCAGTGCTCAGGGAGAATCAAACACTGAAGCTTTCTTT
j_gene: TRBJ1-1
v_gene: TRBV20-1
d_gene: .
abundance: .

CDR3aa: CRGGQKETQYF
CDR3nt: TGCAGGGGGGGACAGAAGGAGACCCAGTACTTC
j_gene: TRBJ2-5
v_gene: TRBV20-1
d_gene: .
abundance: few

CDR3aa: CASSSAGRGHQPQHF
CDR3nt: TGTGCCAGCAGTTCCGCGGGCAGGGGGCATCAGCCCCAGCATTTT
j_gene: TRBJ1-5
v_gene: TRBV28
d_gene: TRBD1
abundance: .

CDR3aa: CATHAGPGLNEQFF
CDR3nt: TGTGCCACCCACGCGGGACCCGGATTAAATGAGCAGTTCTTC
j_gene: TRBJ2-1
v_gene: TRBV6-2/TRBV6-3
d_gene: .
abundance: once

CDR3aa: CASSTTGGANTEAFF
CDR3nt: TGTGCCAGCAGTACTACAGGGGGCGCGAACACTGAAGCTTTCTTT
j_gene: TRBJ1-1
v_gene: TRBV6-5
d_gene: TRBD1
abundance: few

CDR3aa: CASSLPSRHYNEQFF
CDR3nt: TGTGCCAGCAGCTTACCCAGCCGACATTACAATGAGCAGTTCTTC
j_gene: TRBJ2-1
v_gene: TRBV7-2
d_gene: .
abundance: few

CDR3aa: CSARRQIYGYTF
CDR3nt: TGCAGTGCTAGAAGGCAGATTTATGGATACACCTTC
j_gene: TRBJ1-2
v_gene: TRBV20-1
d_gene: .
abundance: few

CDR3aa: CASSLRTGTRTYEQYF
CDR3nt: TGTGCCAGCAGTCTACGGACAGGGACTCGGACCTACGAGCAGTACTTC
j_gene: TRBJ2-7
v_gene: TRBV6-5
d_gene: TRBD1
abundance: few

CDR3aa: CASSWGTGDTEAFF
CDR3nt: TGTGCCAGCAGCTGGGGGACGGGGGACACTGAAGCTTTCTTT
j_gene: TRBJ1-1
v_gene: TRBV7-8
d_gene: .
abundance: .

CDR3aa: CSAPSLTDGELFF
CDR3nt: TGCAGTGCCCCTTCTTTAACTGACGGGGAGCTGTTTTTT
j_gene: TRBJ2-2
v_gene: TRBV20-1
d_gene: .
abundance: many

CDR3aa: CSAPPSGNGYEQYF
CDR3nt: TGCAGTGCACCCCCTAGCGGTAATGGGTACGAGCAGTACTTC
j_gene: TRBJ2-7
v_gene: TRBV20-1
d_gene: TRBD2
abundance: few

CDR3aa: CASARDSETEAFF
CDR3nt: TGTGCCAGCGCCAGAGACAGCGAAACTGAAGCTTTCTTT
j_gene: TRBJ1-1
v_gene: TRBV12-3/TRBV12-4
d_gene: .
abundance: few

CDR3aa: CASSSSGRPTDTQYF
CDR3nt: TGTGCCAGCAGCTCTAGCGGGAGGCCCACAGATACGCAGTATTTT
j_gene: TRBJ2-3
v_gene: TRBV11-2
d_gene: TRBD2
abundance: many

CDR3aa: CSVGIQGETQYF
CDR3nt: TGCAGCGTTGGGATCCAGGGTGAGACCCAGTACTTC
j_gene: TRBJ2-5
v_gene: TRBV29-1
d_gene: .
abundance: many

CDR3aa: CATSRDRATGDANF
CDR3nt: TGTGCCACCAGCAGAGATCGGGCGACAGGGGACGCGAACTTC
j_gene: TRBJ2-7
v_gene: TRBV15
d_gene: TRBD1
abundance: few

CDR3aa: CSARDQDSGTDTQYF
CDR3nt: TGCAGTGCTAGAGATCAGGACAGTGGCACAGATACGCAGTATTTT
j_gene: TRBJ2-3
v_gene: TRBV20-1
d_gene: .
abundance: .

CDR3aa: CASSSSRIQYF
CDR3nt: TGTGCCAGCAGCTCCTCAAGGATTCAGTACTTC
j_gene: TRBJ2-4
v_gene: TRBV5-4
d_gene: .
abundance: .

CDR3aa: CSATSSGGSQETQYF
CDR3nt: TGCAGTGCTACCTCTAGCGGGGGATCCCAAGAGACCCAGTACTTC
j_gene: TRBJ2-5
v_gene: TRBV20-1
d_gene: TRBD2
abundance: .

CDR3aa: CASSTLAAHSYNEQFF
CDR3nt: TGTGCCAGCAGTACCCTAGCGGCCCACTCCTACAATGAGCAGTTCTTC
j_gene: TRBJ2-1
v_gene: TRBV6-1
d_gene: TRBD2
abundance: few

CDR3aa: CASRSQGNRNEQFF
CDR3nt: TGTGCCAGCAGATCCCAGGGAAATAGGAATGAGCAGTTCTTC
j_gene: TRBJ2-1
v_gene: TRBV27
d_gene: .
abundance: .

CDR3aa: CSAGDHGQGPYGYTF
CDR3nt: TGCAGTGCGGGCGACCATGGACAGGGACCCTATGGCTACACCTTC
j_gene: TRBJ1-2
v_gene: TRBV20-1
d_gene: TRBD1
abundance: few

CDR3aa: CASSLEGVVESGYTF
CDR3nt: TGCGCCAGCAGCTTGGAGGGCGTAGTAGAATCTGGCTACACCTTC
j_gene: TRBJ1-2
v_gene: TRBV5-1
d_gene: .
abundance: few

CDR3aa: CASSVVAGVGDEQFF
CDR3nt: TGTGCCAGCAGCGTAGTGGCGGGAGTAGGAGATGAGCAGTTCTTC
j_gene: TRBJ2-1
v_gene: TRBV9
d_gene: TRBD2
abundance: few

CDR3aa: CASSLGLTRTEAFF
CDR3nt: TGTGCCAGCAGCTTAGGTCTCACTAGGACTGAAGCTTTCTTT
j_gene: TRBJ1-1
v_gene: TRBV7-2
d_gene: .
abundance: .

CDR3aa: CASSHDRDYTQYF
CDR3nt: TGTGCCAGCAGCCACGACAGGGACTATACGCAGTATTTT
j_gene: TRBJ2-3
v_gene: TRBV12-3/TRBV12-4
d_gene: .
abundance: .

CDR3aa: CASSPLAGSGEQFF
CDR3nt: TGCGCCAGCAGCCCCCTAGCGGGATCAGGTGAGCAGTTCTTC
j_gene: TRBJ2-1
v_gene: TRBV5-1
d_gene: TRBD2
abundance: .

CDR3aa: CASSPSRSYTGELFF
CDR3nt: TGTGCCAGCAGCCCCAGTCGAAGCTACACCGGGGAGCTGTTTTTT
j_gene: TRBJ2-2
v_gene: TRBV7-2
d_gene: .
abundance: .

CDR3aa: CASSILQGGGQPQHF
CDR3nt: TGTGCCAGTAGCATCCTCCAGGGAGGTGGACAGCCCCAGCATTTT
j_gene: TRBJ1-5
v_gene: TRBV19
d_gene: .
abundance: .

CDR3aa: CASSERTGGYEQYF
CDR3nt: TGTGCCAGCAGTGAGCGGACAGGGGGCTATGAGCAGTACTTC
j_gene: TRBJ2-7
v_gene: TRBV25-1
d_gene: TRBD1
abundance: .

CDR3aa: CASSQDRPSYNEQFF
CDR3nt: TGCGCCAGCAGCCAAGATCGGCCGTCCTACAATGAGCAGTTCTTC
j_gene: TRBJ2-1
v_gene: TRBV4-3
d_gene: .
abundance: .

CDR3aa: CASSPGHRDTEAFF
CDR3nt: TGCGCCAGCAGCCCGGGACACCGGGACACTGAAGCTTTCTTT
j_gene: TRBJ1-1
v_gene: TRBV5-1
d_gene: .
abundance: .

CDR3aa: CASLGGYEQYF
CDR3nt: TGTGCCAGCCTCGGGGGCTACGAGCAGTACTTC
j_gene: TRBJ2-7
v_gene: TRBV28
d_gene: .
abundance: .

CDR3aa: CASIGTGNVLTF
CDR3nt: TGTGCCAGTATCGGGACAGGCAACGTCCTGACTTTC
j_gene: TRBJ2-6
v_gene: TRBV19
d_gene: TRBD1
abundance: .

CDR3aa: CSASSTAEAFF
CDR3nt: TGCAGTGCTAGTTCTACGGCTGAAGCTTTCTTT
j_gene: TRBJ1-1
v_gene: TRBV20-1
d_gene: .
abundance: many

CDR3aa: CASRTSTDTQYF
CDR3nt: TGCGCCAGCCGTACAAGCACAGATACGCAGTATTTT
j_gene: TRBJ2-3
v_gene: TRBV5-1
d_gene: .
abundance: many

CDR3aa: CASSPFPGRAQETQYF
CDR3nt: TGTGCCAGCTCGCCTTTCCCCGGGAGGGCCCAAGAGACCCAGTACTTC
j_gene: TRBJ2-5
v_gene: TRBV5-5
d_gene: TRBD2
abundance: .